The 26 T cell receptor beta chains listed next were all sequenced from one sample in a study of blood T cell repertoires in COVID-19. Repertoires were generated with immunoSEQ multiplex PCR, while TCRdb's copy carries only in-frame clones and drops some. The sample contains 100,000 to 150,000 clones, roughly 82% of which appear only once. The sequencing input was peripheral blood. These receptors came from a human donor in a cohort sampled during active COVID-19.

The chain links TRBV10-3 to TRBJ2-1; 10 bases are a match to TRBD2. In germline, CDR1 is ENHRY, CDR2 SYGVKD. The junction had 8 bases not matched to a gene; V was cut back by 4 bases and J by 8 bases. This CDR3 spans 15 amino acids. The DNA of the CDR3 is TGTGCCATCAGTGGAGGAGCGGGAGGGCCCGATGAGCAGTTCTTC. Its translation is CAISGGAGGPDEQFF.

V usage is TRBV6-5 and J usage is TRBJ2-3, with TRBD2 as a possible D gene (6 bases). In germline, CDR1 is MNHEY, CDR2 SVGAGI. The ends were cut back, 7 bases at V and 0 bases at J, with 11 bases in the middle. This CDR3 region has 14 residues. As DNA, the CDR3 is TGTGCCAGCAAGGGAGGACTTAGCACAGATACGCAGTATTTT. Amino acids: CASKGGLSTDTQYF.

This clone was seen more than once but under ten times. The chain combines TRBV2 with TRBJ1-3; D not resolved. Germline V lookup: CDR1 SNHLY, CDR2 FYNNEI. This CDR3 contains 12 residues. With 6 bases removed from V and 4 bases from J, the gap between germline ends came to 7 bases. DNA of the CDR3: TGTGCCAGCAGGAACGAGGGAAACACCATATATTTT. This translates into CASRNEGNTIYF.

This clone has a single count. This rearrangement joins TRBV3-1 (or the pseudogene TRBV3-2) to TRBJ1-2; 9 bases agree with TRBD1. This CDR3 comprises 17 residues. Germline lookup yields CDR1 LGHDT and CDR2 YNNKEL (reference sequence). With 2 bases clipped from V and 4 bases from J, the junction kept 11 bases outside the gene matches. CDR3 nucleotides: TGTGCCAGCAGCCAACGAACTGCACAGGGGGCGAGCTATGGCTACACCTTC. Translating it yields CASSQRTAQGASYGYTF.

J is TRBJ2-3 and V is TRBV6-5; D gene uncertain. The ends were cut back, 10 bases at V and 8 bases at J, with 22 bases in the middle. This CDR3 spans 14 amino acids. The V gene's germline CDR1 is MNHEY and CDR2 SVGAGI. CDR3 DNA sequence: TGTGCCACCCGGCAGGAATACTCCCCCGGTACGCAGTATTTT. It codes for CATRQEYSPGTQYF.

The chain has TRBV7-2 and TRBJ2-5, with a possible D match to TRBD1 (6 bases). Germline V gene data show CDR1 as SGHTA and CDR2 as FQGNSA. Trimming removed 2 bases at V and 7 bases at J, with 26 bases between. This CDR3 comprises 18 residues. CDR3 sequence reads: CASSLRVMGAQPERTQYF. The CDR3 nucleotides read TGTGCCAGCAGCTTACGAGTTATGGGGGCCCAGCCCGAACGGACCCAGTACTTC. Supplemented by reference TRBV7-2 and TRBJ2-5, the full variable domain reads GAGVSQSPSNKVTEKGKDVELRCDPISGHTALYWYRQSLGQGLEFLIYFQGNSAPDKSGLPSDRFSAERTGGSVSTLTIQRTQQEDSAVYLCASSLRVMGAQPERTQYFGPGTRLLVL.

The chain recombines TRBV4-1 with TRBJ2-1, with 8 positions matching TRBD2. This CDR3 has 16 amino acids. Germline CDR1 MGHRA, CDR2 YSYEKL. V shed 0 bases and J 8 bases; nucleotides not matched to a gene: 9. The CDR3 loop reads CASSQDERESWDEQFF. The CDR3 DNA is TGCGCCAGCAGCCAAGATGAGCGGGAGTCTTGGGATGAGCAGTTCTTC.

The CDR3 DNA sequence: TGTGCCAGCAGCCCACGGACAGGGGCGGAGGGCTACACCTTC. Residues: CASSPRTGAEGYTF. The genes are TRBV13 and TRBJ1-2; 9 nucleotides align to TRBD1. The V gene end was trimmed by 5 bases and the J gene end by 8 bases; junction bases not matched to a gene: 9. The length of the CDR3 is 14 residues. Germline CDR1 reads PRHDT; CDR2 reads FYEKMQ (reference sequence).

The V gene is TRBV6-2 or TRBV6-3, the J gene TRBJ2-1; 11 bases align to TRBD2. The V gene's germline CDR1 is MNHEY and CDR2 SVGEGT. This CDR3 comprises 15 residues. V gave up 1 base and J gave up 6 bases; unmatched junction bases: 2. The CDR3 DNA follows: TGTGCCAGCAGTTACTTTGGGACTAGCGGCAATGAGCAGTTCTTC. Translation: CASSYFGTSGNEQFF.

V and J are TRBV4-1 and TRBJ2-7; D is perhaps TRBD2 (6 bases). Germline values: CDR1 MGHRA, CDR2 YSYEKL. This CDR3 comprises 15 residues. With 1 base removed from V and 3 bases from J, the gap between germline ends came to 13 bases. CDR3 coding DNA: TGCGCCAGCAGCCAAGGGGGGGACTCACACTACGAGCAGTACTTC. Amino acids: CASSQGGDSHYEQYF.

The chain employs TRBV29-1 and TRBJ1-5; D is ambiguous. Per germline, CDR1 SQVTM and CDR2 ANQGSEA. V shed 4 bases and J shed 1 base, with 8 bases lying between them. The CDR3 contains 13 residues. In DNA, the CDR3 is TGCAGCGTTGCAGGAAACAGCAATCAGCCCCAGCATTTT. Protein sequence: CSVAGNSNQPQHF.

In DNA, the CDR3 is TGTGCCAGCAGCTTAGGGGACAGGGATGGAGATACGCAGTATTTT. Translation gives CASSLGDRDGDTQYF. V and J are TRBV11-2 and TRBJ2-3; 9 bases are a match to TRBD1. The CDR3 runs to 15 residues. With V trimmed by 1 base and J by 5 bases, 4 bases remained unmatched. Looked up from germline, CDR1 is SGHAT and CDR2 is FQNNGV.

This chain uses TRBV5-4 with TRBJ1-4, with D maybe TRBD1 (6 bases). Germline loops: CDR1 SGHNT, CDR2 YYREEE (reference sequence). V was clipped by 4 bases and J by 2 bases, with 9 bases between them. The CDR3 runs to 14 residues. CDR3 in amino acids: CASSPDRTNEKLFF. CDR3 in DNA: TGTGCCAGCAGCCCTGACAGGACTAATGAAAAACTGTTTTTT.

The V gene is TRBV19, the J gene TRBJ1-3, with a possible D match to TRBD1 (5 bases). Trimming left V 7 bases short and J 1 base short, with 14 bases between. Germline CDR1 is LNHDA and CDR2 is SQIVND (reference sequence). The CDR3 is 15 amino acids. This CDR3 is CASTPGLSSGNTIYF. CDR3 coding DNA: TGTGCCAGTACACCAGGGCTATCATCTGGAAACACCATATATTTT.

The V gene is TRBV19, the J gene TRBJ2-3; 9 positions match TRBD1. The V and J ends lost 8 bases and 3 bases, in that order; junction bases with no gene match: 6. This CDR3 region has 14 residues. Per the germline V gene, CDR1 is LNHDA and CDR2 is SQIVND (reference sequence). CDR3 DNA sequence: TGTGCCAGTGGGAACAGGGGGCGGACAGATACGCAGTATTTT. Protein product: CASGNRGRTDTQYF.

This chain joins TRBV2 and TRBJ2-1; the match to TRBD2 covers 9 bases. CDR1 SNHLY and CDR2 FYNNEI come from the germline V gene. The CDR3 loop spans 12 amino acids. With 8 bases clipped from V and 10 bases from J, the junction kept 6 bases outside the gene matches. CDR3 in amino acids: CASELAGREQFF. CDR3 nucleotide sequence: TGTGCCAGCGAGCTAGCGGGACGGGAGCAGTTCTTC. Combining the CDR3 with reference TRBV2 and TRBJ2-1 gives the whole variable domain EPEVTQTPSHQVTQMGQEVILRCVPISNHLYFYWYRQILGQKVEFLVSFYNNEISEKSEIFDDQFSVERPDGSNFTLKIRSTKLEDSAMYFCASELAGREQFFGPGTRLTVL.

This chain joins TRBV4-2 and TRBJ1-6; D possibly corresponds to TRBD1 (6 bases). Germline values: CDR1 LGHNA, CDR2 YNFKEQ. The CDR3 is 19 amino acids. The ends were cut back, 4 bases at V and 0 bases at J, with 19 bases in the middle. This CDR3 reads CASSPSGTRNPSYNSPLHF. DNA for the CDR3: TGTGCCAGCAGCCCTTCCGGGACACGGAACCCCTCCTATAATTCACCCCTCCACTTT.

This chain links TRBV28 with TRBJ2-3, with 11 positions matching TRBD2. V lost 1 base to trimming and J lost 3 bases; unmatched junction nucleotides: 6. CDR1 and CDR2 from the germline V gene are MDHEN and SYDVKM. This CDR3 region has 17 residues. The CDR3 DNA sequence: TGTGCCAGCAGTTTATCACTAGCGGGAGTAAGTACAGATACGCAGTATTTT. Amino acid sequence: CASSLSLAGVSTDTQYF.

This clone appeared a single time. The gene calls are TRBV30 and TRBJ1-6, with 7 positions matching TRBD1. Losses at the gene ends were 3 bases for V and 7 bases for J; bases not matched to a gene: 12. There are 16 residues in the CDR3. The germline V gene has CDR1 GTSNPN and CDR2 SVGIG (reference sequence). DNA for the CDR3: TGTGCCTGGAGGACGTATGTGGGACAGTCGAATTCACCCCTCCACTTT. The encoded protein is CAWRTYVGQSNSPLHF.

The chain has TRBV11-2 and TRBJ1-6; 9 nucleotides line up with TRBD1. Germline V CDR1 and CDR2: SGHAT, FQNNGV. The V gene end was trimmed by 5 bases and the J gene end by 15 bases; junction bases not matched to a gene: 17. This CDR3 is 16 amino acids long. DNA for the CDR3: TGTGCCAGCAGCCCAACCGCCGGGACAGGGCCCGGTCTCCTCCACTTT. Amino acids: CASSPTAGTGPGLLHF.

The chain combines TRBV7-2 with TRBJ2-3, with 10 bases matching TRBD2. Trimming took 6 bases from V and 4 from J; bases not matched to a gene: 13. The CDR3 totals 17 residues. The germline V gene has CDR1 SGHTA and CDR2 FQGNSA. The CDR3 DNA sequence: TGTGCCAGCAGTCTAAGCAGAGCGGGAGGGGGGTCAGATACGCAGTATTTT. Residues: CASSLSRAGGGSDTQYF.

The V gene is TRBV6-2 or TRBV6-3, the J gene TRBJ2-7, with D tentatively TRBD2 (5 bases). V was clipped by 3 bases and J by 0 bases, with 9 bases between them. Germline CDR1 is MNHEY and CDR2 is SVGEGT. The CDR3 length is 14 residues. Here the CDR3 reads CASSYSRGSYEQYF. DNA of the CDR3: TGTGCCAGCAGTTATTCACGGGGCTCCTACGAGCAGTACTTC.

V usage is TRBV7-2 and J usage is TRBJ2-2; TRBD2 aligns across 9 bases. The CDR3 consists of 16 residues. From germline, CDR1 is SGHTA and CDR2 FQGNSA. Germline trimming cut 0 bases from V and 5 bases from J; bases unmatched to any gene: 4. This CDR3 is CASSLASSGTTGELFF. The CDR3 bases are TGTGCCAGCAGCTTAGCTTCTAGCGGGACTACCGGGGAGCTGTTTTTT.

This chain uses TRBV5-5 with TRBJ2-2, with TRBD2 as a possible D gene (5 bases). This CDR3 is built from 15 residues. CDR1 is SGHKS and CDR2 is YYEKEE in the germline V gene (reference sequence). V was cut by 0 bases and J by 7 bases, with 13 bases left in between. The CDR3 DNA reads as TGTGCCAGCAGCTTGGTGCGGGTCTGGAGCGGGGAGCTGTTTTTT. Its protein product is CASSLVRVWSGELFF.

This clone was picked up a small number of times. The CDR3 bases are TGTGCCAGCACAGATTCCTACGAGCAGTACTTC. Protein sequence: CASTDSYEQYF. The V call is TRBV2, the J call TRBJ2-7; D ambiguous. The V end was cut by 7 bases, the J end by 1 base, with 5 bases between. The CDR3 totals 11 residues. CDR1 is SNHLY, CDR2 FYNNEI, per germline. Full variable domain (rest looked up from reference TRBV2 and TRBJ2-7): EPEVTQTPSHQVTQMGQEVILRCVPISNHLYFYWYRQILGQKVEFLVSFYNNEISEKSEIFDDQFSVERPDGSNFTLKIRSTKLEDSAMYFCASTDSYEQYFGPGTRLTVT.

CDR3 nucleotide sequence: TGCGCCAGCAGCCAAGGGAGCGGAACCTACGAGCAGTACTTC. The encoded protein is CASSQGSGTYEQYF. The chain links TRBV4-1 to TRBJ2-7, with D possibly being TRBD2 (5 bases). This CDR3 region has 14 residues. With 1 base removed from V and 2 bases from J, the gap between germline ends came to 9 bases. The germline gives CDR1 MGHRA, CDR2 YSYEKL.